The subject of this entry is one T cell receptor beta chain. The data originate from a study of blood T cell repertoires in COVID-19. The CDR3 loop spans 14 amino acids. Germline values: CDR1 SGHTA, CDR2 FQGNSA. V was pared by 5 bases and J by 7 bases, with 17 bases between. Original analysis: For nucleated cells, counts were estimated from reference gene primer amplification. The method was immunoSEQ multiplex PCR; TCRdb's version includes in-frame clones alone and lacks a portion of them. The V and J calls and clone size were taken over from that table, and D and trimming were inferred from the DNA. Of 300,000 or so clones listed, roughly 90% are singletons.

Material for sequencing was peripheral blood. The receptor was isolated from a woman aged 25 to 45 with COVID-19, enrolled during active disease. This rearrangement joins TRBV7-2 to TRBJ1-2, with D uncertain. CDR3 residues: CASSLGRLILGYTF. CDR3 sequence (DNA): TGTGCCAGCAGCCTAGGTCGCCTTATACTTGGCTACACCTTC.